One and the same sample provided the 13 T cell receptor beta chains below, sequenced in a study of blood T cell repertoires in COVID-19. Here immunoSEQ multiplex PCR was the method, and the copy in TCRdb shows in-frame clones only, minus some. This table has 200,000 or so clones, roughly 87% appearing once. Sequenced: PBMCs or T cells enriched from blood (not recorded which). These TCRs come from a woman in her thirties or forties with acute COVID-19.

This sequence joins TRBV2 and TRBJ1-5, with TRBD1 matching 8 bases. Germline CDR1 is SNHLY and CDR2 is FYNNEI. The CDR3 is 16 amino acids. Trimming at V came to 3 bases and at J to 1 base, leaving 5 bases not matched to a gene. This chain's CDR3 is CASSDRGRRSNQPQHF. CDR3 sequence (DNA): TGTGCCAGCAGTGACAGGGGGCGGAGGAGCAATCAGCCCCAGCATTTT. The complete variable domain, with remaining parts taken from reference TRBV2 and TRBJ1-5, reads EPEVTQTPSHQVTQMGQEVILRCVPISNHLYFYWYRQILGQKVEFLVSFYNNEISEKSEIFDDQFSVERPDGSNFTLKIRSTKLEDSAMYFCASSDRGRRSNQPQHFGDGTRLSIL.

This chain joins TRBV5-1 and TRBJ1-2; D is unresolved. V was clipped by 0 bases and J by 2 bases, with 11 bases between them. Germline V gene sequence: CDR1 SGHRS, CDR2 YFSETQ. The CDR3 contains 15 residues. The CDR3 spells CASSLAAARNYGYTF. CDR3 nucleotides: TGCGCCAGCAGCTTGGCGGCGGCGAGAAACTATGGCTACACCTTC.

The chain is built from TRBV18 and TRBJ1-4, with 7 bases that match TRBD1. Germline V gene data show CDR1 as KGHSH and CDR2 as LQKENI. The CDR3 spans 14 residues. V trimming: 3 bases; J trimming: 5 bases; junction bases outside the gene matches: 3. CDR3 sequence reads: CASSPDRTNEKLFF. For the CDR3, the DNA is TGTGCCAGCTCACCGGACAGGACCAATGAAAAACTGTTTTTT.

The chain recombines TRBV6-1 with TRBJ1-2; D is perhaps TRBD1 (5 bases). The CDR3 runs to 13 residues. Germline assignment: CDR1 MNHNS and CDR2 SASEGT. Trimming stripped 3 bases from V and 5 bases from J, with 10 bases between. CDR3 protein: CASSEGQEYGYTF. CDR3 coding DNA: TGTGCCAGCAGTGAGGGGCAGGAGTATGGCTACACCTTC.

The J gene is TRBJ1-2, the V gene TRBV6-1, with 8 positions matching TRBD1. From germline, CDR1 is MNHNS and CDR2 SASEGT. Trimming took 2 bases from V and 0 from J; bases not matched to a gene: 11. The CDR3 spans 18 residues. The CDR3 nucleotides read TGTGCCAGCAGTGAATGGGGAGGACAGGGCCGCCCTAACTATGGCTACACCTTC. Translated: CASSEWGGQGRPNYGYTF.

V gene TRBV12-5 combines with J gene TRBJ2-5, with a possible D match to TRBD2 (6 bases). Germline V lookup: CDR1 LGHNT, CDR2 FRNRAP. V dropped 6 bases and J dropped 1 base, with 9 bases sitting between them. CDR3 length equals 13 residues. The CDR3 loop is CASGEGLQETQYF. The DNA for the CDR3 is TGTGCTAGTGGGGAGGGACTCCAAGAGACCCAGTACTTC.

The chain employs TRBV7-2 and TRBJ1-2, with TRBD1 matching 7 bases. Germline CDR1 is SGHTA and CDR2 is FQGNSA. Losses at the gene ends were 4 bases for V and 3 bases for J; bases not matched to a gene: 8. This CDR3 is built from 15 residues. CDR3 protein: CASSWDSAIDYGYTF. The CDR3 DNA reads TGTGCCAGCAGCTGGGACAGCGCAATTGACTATGGCTACACCTTC.

This clone has only a few counts. This sequence joins TRBV3-1 (or the pseudogene TRBV3-2) and TRBJ2-7, with D possibly matching TRBD1 (6 bases). Per the germline V gene, CDR1 is LGHDT and CDR2 is YNNKEL (reference sequence). The CDR3 is 12 amino acids. Between the trimmed V and J ends, which lost 9 bases and 8 bases, there was a span of 17 bases. CDR3 sequence (DNA): TGTGCCAGAGGAGACCACAGGGCGCAGCAGTACTTC. This sequence encodes CARGDHRAQQYF.

This rearrangement joins TRBV28 to TRBJ1-5, with TRBD1 matching 10 bases. The CDR3 is 16 amino acids. The junction had 4 bases not matched to a gene; V was cut back by 4 bases and J by 1 base. The germline CDR1 and CDR2 sequences are MDHEN and SYDVKM. The CDR3, as DNA: TGTGCCAGCAGTTCCCGGACAGGGGGGAGCAATCAGCCCCAGCATTTT. It is translated as CASSSRTGGSNQPQHF.

The chain is built from TRBV28 and TRBJ2-2; no definite D call. Trimming took 6 bases from V and 6 from J, leaving 5 bases between them. Germline-derived CDR1 and CDR2 are MDHEN and SYDVKM. There are 11 residues in the CDR3. The CDR3 DNA sequence: TGTGCCAGCAGGAGCTCCGGGGAGCTGTTTTTT. It encodes CASRSSGELFF.

This chain's CDR3 is CASSLGTGVFNQPQHF. The CDR3, as DNA: TGTGCCAGCAGCTTAGGCACAGGGGTATTCAATCAGCCCCAGCATTTT. J is TRBJ1-5 and V is TRBV7-9; 7 bases align to TRBD1. V lost 1 base to trimming and J lost 3 bases; unmatched junction nucleotides: 6. This CDR3 comprises 16 residues. In germline, CDR1 is SEHNR, CDR2 FQNEAQ (reference sequence).

The chain has TRBV12-3 or TRBV12-4 and TRBJ2-1; D possibly corresponds to TRBD1 (6 bases). The CDR3 totals 13 residues. Trimming left V 6 bases short and J 8 bases short, with 14 bases between. The CDR3 loop reads CASREGVLDEQFF. The DNA of the CDR3 is TGTGCCAGCAGAGAGGGGGTGTTGGATGAGCAGTTCTTC.

This rearrangement joins TRBV2 to TRBJ2-1; TRBD2 aligns across 8 bases. The germline V gene has CDR1 SNHLY and CDR2 FYNNEI. The trim removed 7 bases at V and 2 bases at J, leaving 7 bases unmatched. CDR3 length: 15 residues. The CDR3 coding sequence is TGTGCCAGCACCCGACCCGGGGGGGCCTACAATGAGCAGTTCTTC. This sequence encodes CASTRPGGAYNEQFF.